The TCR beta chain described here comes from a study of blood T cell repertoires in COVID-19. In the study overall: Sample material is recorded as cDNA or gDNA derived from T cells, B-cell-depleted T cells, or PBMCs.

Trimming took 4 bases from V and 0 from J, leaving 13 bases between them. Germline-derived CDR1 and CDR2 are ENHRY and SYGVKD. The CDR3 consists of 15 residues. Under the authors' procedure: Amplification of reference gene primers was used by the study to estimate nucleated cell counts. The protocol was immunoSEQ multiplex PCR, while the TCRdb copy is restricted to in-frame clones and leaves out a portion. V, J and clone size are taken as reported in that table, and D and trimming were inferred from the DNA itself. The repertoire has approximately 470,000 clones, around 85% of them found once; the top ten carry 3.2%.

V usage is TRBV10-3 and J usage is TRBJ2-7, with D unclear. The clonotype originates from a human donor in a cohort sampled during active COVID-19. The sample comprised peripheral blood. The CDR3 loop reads CAISGGSRSSYEQYF. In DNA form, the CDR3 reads TGTGCCATCAGTGGAGGTAGCCGGAGCTCCTACGAGCAGTACTTC.